These 18 T cell receptor beta chains share one sample of origin, sequenced in a study of a mutant IDH1 vaccine in newly diagnosed glioma. These TCRs' antigens remain unknown. This sample's time point: week 23, last vaccination. Vaccination used 300 ug of mutant IDH1 20-mer peptide per dose, with topical imiquimod. Only in-frame clones appear in the TCRdb table, and some are missing; sequencing was by immunoSEQ multiplex PCR. The sample shows roughly 70,000 clones, under 90% of them seen only once. The sample here was PBMCs, taken from a glioma patient whose treatment included an IDH1 peptide vaccine. The receptor source for this set is a young man with glioma.

This chain uses TRBV7-2 with TRBJ2-7, with D uncertain. The V end lost 1 base, the J end lost 6 bases, and 13 bases lay between the germline ends. The CDR3 loop spans 14 amino acids. Germline values: CDR1 SGHTA, CDR2 FQGNSA. The CDR3, as DNA: TGTGCCAGCAGCTTAGAGGGATATGGTGGCGAGCAGTACTTC. The encoded protein is CASSLEGYGGEQYF.

This chain uses TRBV5-5 with TRBJ1-5; 9 nucleotides line up with TRBD1. The CDR3 runs 15 residues. V was clipped by 4 bases and J by 1 base; unmatched bases: 3. Germline assignment: CDR1 SGHKS and CDR2 YYEKEE (reference sequence). In DNA, the CDR3 is TGTGCCAGCAGCATGACAGGGGGAAGCAATCAGCCCCAGCATTTT. Its protein product is CASSMTGGSNQPQHF.

This clone appeared a single time. The chain combines TRBV9 with TRBJ2-7; 9 nucleotides align to TRBD2. The CDR3 is 15 amino acids. Unmatched junction bases numbered 6, after V lost 0 bases and J lost 5 bases. Per the germline V gene, CDR1 is SGDLS and CDR2 is YYNGEE. CDR3 nucleotide sequence: TGTGCCAGCAGCGTAGCTGCGGGGGGGCCCGACGAGCAGTACTTC. Its protein product is CASSVAAGGPDEQYF.

The rearrangement uses TRBV4-3 and TRBJ2-2, with D tentatively TRBD2 (5 bases). The CDR3 is 13 residues long. Germline values: CDR1 LGHNA, CDR2 YSLEER. The ends were cut back, 0 bases at V and 13 bases at J, with 12 bases in the middle. Here the CDR3 DNA reads TGCGCCAGCAGCCAAGAGCCCTTAGGAGGGCTGTTTTTT. Translation gives CASSQEPLGGLFF.

This clone was picked up a small number of times. The chain joins TRBV19 to TRBJ1-1, with D maybe TRBD1 (6 bases). The ends were cut back, 3 bases at V and 2 bases at J, with 10 bases in the middle. The CDR3 is made up of 14 amino acids. CDR1 and CDR2 (germline): LNHDA, SQIVND (reference sequence). CDR3 nucleotides: TGTGCCAGTAGTATGCCAGGGACAAACACTGAAGCTTTCTTT. Residues: CASSMPGTNTEAFF.

This clone was observed once. This chain links TRBV28 with TRBJ1-3; weak D call: TRBD1 (6 bases). Trimming took 4 bases from V and 0 from J, leaving 16 bases between them. CDR3 length equals 17 residues. Germline lookup yields CDR1 MDHEN and CDR2 SYDVKM. Here the CDR3 reads CASSWGGGAISGNTIYF. The CDR3 DNA reads TGTGCCAGCAGTTGGGGCGGGGGGGCGATCTCTGGAAACACCATATATTTT. The whole variable domain, remainder taken from reference TRBV28 and TRBJ1-3, is DVKVTQSSRYLVKRTGEKVFLECVQDMDHENMFWYRQDPGLGLRLIYFSYDVKMKEKGDIPEGYSVSREKKERFSLILESASTNQTSMYLCASSWGGGAISGNTIYFGEGSWLTVV.

This clone was observed a few times. This chain uses TRBV9 with TRBJ1-1; D is undetermined. The CDR3 sequence is 14 residues long. Looked up from germline, CDR1 is SGDLS and CDR2 is YYNGEE. V was cut by 1 base and J by 4 bases, with 11 bases left in between. The CDR3, as DNA: TGTGCCAGCAGCGTATTGGGCACGAGCACTGAAGCTTTCTTT. Translation: CASSVLGTSTEAFF. Complete variable domain (other parts from reference TRBV9 and TRBJ1-1): DSGVTQTPKHLITATGQRVTLRCSPRSGDLSVYWYQQSLDQGLQFLIQYYNGEERAKGNILERFSAQQFPDLHSELNLSSLELGDSALYFCASSVLGTSTEAFFGQGTRLTVV.

The sample holds one count of this clone. V usage is TRBV7-9 and J usage is TRBJ1-4; possibly TRBD1 for D (5 bases). The germline V gene has CDR1 SEHNR and CDR2 FQNEAQ (reference sequence). Trimming pared 1 base from V and 0 bases from J, leaving 9 bases between. The length of the CDR3 is 16 residues. CDR3 region: CASSLGSGATNEKLFF. CDR3 sequence (DNA): TGTGCCAGCAGCTTAGGGTCGGGGGCAACTAATGAAAAACTGTTTTTT. Based on the CDR3 plus reference TRBV7-9 and TRBJ1-4, the full variable domain is DTGVSQNPRHKITKRGQNVTFRCDPISEHNRLYWYRQTLGQGPEFLTYFQNEAQLEKSRLLSDRFSAERPKGSFSTLEIQRTEQGDSAMYLCASSLGSGATNEKLFFGSGTQLSVL.

This clone appeared a single time. The genes are TRBV30 and TRBJ1-3, with D perhaps TRBD1 (6 bases). This CDR3 comprises 13 residues. V was cut by 2 bases and J by 8 bases, with 13 bases left in between. Germline V lookup: CDR1 GTSNPN, CDR2 SVGIG (reference sequence). The CDR3 coding sequence is TGTGCCTGGAGTACAGGGTTTAGAGACACCATATATTTT. Protein product: CAWSTGFRDTIYF.

This sequence joins TRBV7-9 and TRBJ1-5; 7 nucleotides agree with TRBD1. Looked up from germline, CDR1 is SEHNR and CDR2 is FQNEAQ (reference sequence). Germline trimming cut 3 bases from V and 2 bases from J; bases unmatched to any gene: 1. CDR3 size: 14 residues. CDR3 amino acids: CASSFTGGNQPQHF. The CDR3 region has the DNA TGTGCCAGCAGCTTCACAGGGGGCAATCAGCCCCAGCATTTT.

The chain recombines TRBV19 with TRBJ1-5; D remains unclear. CDR1 is LNHDA and CDR2 is SQIVND in the germline V gene (reference sequence). The CDR3 loop spans 14 amino acids. V lost 5 bases and J lost 2, with 10 bases in between. The CDR3, as DNA: TGTGCCAGTAGTCCTCTAGGAGGCAATCAGCCCCAGCATTTT. This codes for CASSPLGGNQPQHF.

The chain joins TRBV7-2 to TRBJ1-5; a possible D gene is TRBD1 (5 bases). Germline values: CDR1 SGHTA, CDR2 FQGNSA. V was shortened by 3 bases and J by 0 bases, with 9 bases between the two germline ends. The length of the CDR3 is 15 residues. As DNA, the CDR3 is TGTGCCAGCAGCTTTCGGGACTTTAGCAATCAGCCCCAGCATTTT. It encodes CASSFRDFSNQPQHF.

This chain uses TRBV30 with TRBJ2-1, with D possibly being TRBD1 or TRBD2 (7 bases each). Germline V gene lookup returns CDR1 GTSNPN and CDR2 SVGIG (reference sequence). There are 16 residues in the CDR3. Deletions cut 2 bases from V and 8 bases from J, with 22 bases between. As DNA, the CDR3 is TGTGCCTGGAGTTTAGGGCAGGGGGGGTTAGAGGATGAGCAGTTCTTC. As protein: CAWSLGQGGLEDEQFF. The full variable domain, its missing parts supplied by reference TRBV30 and TRBJ2-1, is SQTIHQWPATLVQPVGSPLSLECTVEGTSNPNLYWYRQAAGRGLQLLFYSVGIGQISSEVPQNLSASRPQDRQFILSSKKLLLSDSGFYLCAWSLGQGGLEDEQFFGPGTRLTVL.

The chain carries TRBV5-1 and TRBJ2-7, with a tentative D call TRBD1 (6 bases). Germline CDR1 reads SGHRS; CDR2 reads YFSETQ. V lost 4 bases, J lost 5 bases, and 22 bases lay in between. This CDR3 comprises 16 residues. The CDR3 sequence: CASSALHRAVEDEQYF. CDR3 sequence (DNA): TGCGCCAGCAGCGCACTACACAGGGCCGTCGAGGACGAGCAGTACTTC.

The chain couples TRBV6-6 to TRBJ2-7; D is perhaps TRBD1 (5 bases). Germline V gene lookup returns CDR1 MNHNY and CDR2 SVGAGI (reference sequence). The CDR3 has 12 residues. Trimming took 2 bases from V and 5 from J, leaving 7 bases between them. CDR3: CASSYGANEQYF. For the CDR3, the DNA is TGTGCCAGCAGTTACGGGGCAAACGAGCAGTACTTC.

In its sample, this clone was seen once. The J gene is TRBJ2-3, the V gene TRBV4-2, with TRBD2 matching 8 bases. The ends lost 3 bases at V and 4 bases at J; junction bases unmatched: 6. Germline V gene sequence: CDR1 LGHNA, CDR2 YNFKEQ. This CDR3 has 15 amino acids. The CDR3 DNA is TGTGCCAGCAGCCAGAGACTAGCGCCGGCAGATACGCAGTATTTT. This codes for CASSQRLAPADTQYF.

J is TRBJ1-6 and V is TRBV5-1, with D hard to call. Germline CDR1 SGHRS, CDR2 YFSETQ. V lost 1 base and J 5 bases, leaving 13 bases between the germline ends. The CDR3 sequence is 16 residues long. The CDR3, as DNA: TGCGCCAGCAGCTTGACTTGGGGAAATGATAATTCACCCCTCCACTTT. As protein: CASSLTWGNDNSPLHF.

This clone appeared once. The chain is built from TRBV4-3 and TRBJ1-2; D unclear. The germline gives CDR1 LGHNA, CDR2 YSLEER. The length of the CDR3 is 17 residues. V was shortened by 0 bases and J by 4 bases, with 18 bases between the two germline ends. The CDR3 nucleotides read TGCGCCAGCAGCCAAGATCGGTGGGTAGAGGAGGTCTATGGCTACACCTTC. Its protein product is CASSQDRWVEEVYGYTF.